This T cell receptor (beta chain) derives from a study of response to subunit inactivated influenza vaccine. Study conclusions and caveats: New T cells are recruited in small numbers by each seasonal influenza vaccination, according to the authors' suggestion.

TCRdb independently ran MiXCR on the RT-PCR reads; one entry per CDR3 protein. The sample lists roughly 700,000 distinct CDR3 sequences, less than 20% occurring once. With respect to this clonotype: Its antigen remains unidentified.

The CDR3 has 16 amino acids. V was clipped by 3 bases and J by 1 base; unmatched bases: 10. The germline CDR1 and CDR2 sequences are DFQATT and SNEGSKA (reference sequence). Sequences were derived from PBMCs from blood, sampled roughly 12 days after vaccination. The chain couples TRBV20-1 to TRBJ2-3, with 7 bases aligning to TRBD2. This receptor was taken from a man aged 50 to 60 who received an inactivated influenza vaccine. The CDR3 DNA is TGCAGTGCTAGGGGGGACTACAACTCTCGCACAGATACGCAGTATTTT. Its translation is CSARGDYNSRTDTQYF.